This T cell receptor beta chain stems from a study of cytomegalovirus exposure and HLA in healthy donors. This CDR3 has 14 residues. The V gene lost 1 base and the J gene lost 12 bases, with 18 bases spanning the gap. The germline CDR1 and CDR2 sequences are LNHNV and YYDKDF (reference sequence). Data came from immunoSEQ multiplex PCR; TCRdb stores just in-frame clones and leaves some out. The sample consists of about 200,000 clones, around 90% of them appearing once. This receptor was taken from a woman younger than 35 in good health and CMV-seropositive. Source material: PBMCs. The chain employs TRBV15 and TRBJ1-2; maybe TRBD1 (6 bases). This CDR3 reads CATSRGGGGSMHTF. The CDR3 bases are TGTGCCACCAGCAGAGGGGGGGGCGGTTCTATGCACACCTTC.